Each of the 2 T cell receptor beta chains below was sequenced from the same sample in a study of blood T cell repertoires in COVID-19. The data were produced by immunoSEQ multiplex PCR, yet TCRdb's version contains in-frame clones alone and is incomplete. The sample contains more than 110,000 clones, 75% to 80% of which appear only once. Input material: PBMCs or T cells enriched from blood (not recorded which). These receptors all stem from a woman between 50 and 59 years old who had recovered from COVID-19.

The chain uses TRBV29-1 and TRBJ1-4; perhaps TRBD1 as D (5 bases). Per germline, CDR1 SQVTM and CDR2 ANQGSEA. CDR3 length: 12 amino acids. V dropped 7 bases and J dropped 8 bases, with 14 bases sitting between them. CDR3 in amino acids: CSARGESEKLFF. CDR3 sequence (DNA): TGCAGCGCACGGGGGGAGTCGGAAAAACTGTTTTTT.

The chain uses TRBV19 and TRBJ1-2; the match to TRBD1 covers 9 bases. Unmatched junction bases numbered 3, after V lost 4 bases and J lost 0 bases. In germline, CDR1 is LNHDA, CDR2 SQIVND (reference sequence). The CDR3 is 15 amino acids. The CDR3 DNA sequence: TGTGCCAGTAGTAGGACAGGGGATACTAACTATGGCTACACCTTC. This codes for CASSRTGDTNYGYTF.